This entry describes one T cell receptor beta chain. The clone's antigen remains unknown. No much larger clone is present one base from it, and per-base qualities are unavailable. The germline V gene encodes CDR1 SGHRS and CDR2 YFSETQ. The CDR3 measures 14 amino acids from cysteine to phenylalanine. CDR3 DNA only is kept here, 42 bases in frame from base 1. Germline trimming: 7 bases from V, 0 bases from J; junction bases outside gene matches: 3. This entry belongs to a study of preoperative IRX-2 immunotherapy in early breast cancer (dated by TCRdb to about 2019). The treatment or condition label of this sample denotes: preoperative locoregional IRX-2 cytokine immunotherapy. The samples were obtained from a phase Ib study that tested preoperative, locoregional IRX-2 cytokine immunotherapy meant to prime immune responses. The donors were early-stage breast cancer patients who were given IRX-2 prior to surgery.

Preparation of the library involved the immunoSEQ multiplex PCR assay. In TCRdb, the immuneACCESS table is reduced to in-frame sequences with V and J assigned. These tables do not hold every clone; where another copy was compared, an unresolved V gene accounts for under half, and the others remain unexplained. The sample has under 40,000 clones on record, more than 90% of them singletons. Jointly, the top ten make up 5% to 7% of the sample. The TCR sequence derives from a human donor with breast cancer. This sequence uses TRBV5-1 and TRBJ2-2, with 7 middle bases fitting TRBD2. Sampling took place from a patient treated with IRX-2 immunotherapy. Here the CDR3 is given as CASERGSNTGELFF. In nucleotides, the sequence is TGCGCCAGCGAGCGGGGATCGAACACCGGGGAGCTGTTTTTT.